A single sample gave rise to the 28 T cell receptor beta chains below, sequenced in a study of shared clonotypes between healthy human individuals. Using immunoSEQ multiplex PCR, the repertoire was profiled, and TCRdb retains in-frame clones only, with some absent. The sample records 2.3 million or so clones, just over 90% being singletons. The specimen was naive CD4+ T cells from PBMCs. This sample's subset: CD45RA+ positively selected. All receptors derive from a man aged 18 to 30 in good health. Some clones in this sample may be carry-over from other donors' samples.

The CDR3 loop is CASSYGGAYEQYF. DNA of the CDR3: TGTGCCAGCAGCTACGGGGGAGCCTACGAGCAGTACTTC. V usage is TRBV7-2 and J usage is TRBJ2-7; the D gene is possibly TRBD2 (6 bases). This CDR3 has 13 amino acids. Germline V gene sequence: CDR1 SGHTA, CDR2 FQGNSA. V lost 4 bases, J lost 2 bases, and 9 bases lay in between.

The chain combines TRBV9 with TRBJ2-7; D gene ambiguous. V lost 0 bases and J 3 bases, leaving 16 bases between the germline ends. CDR1 and CDR2 (germline): SGDLS, YYNGEE. The CDR3 has 16 residues. The DNA of the CDR3 is TGTGCCAGCAGCGTAGCTGGGGAAGGGCTAAACTACGAGCAGTACTTC. It yields the protein CASSVAGEGLNYEQYF.

The gene calls are TRBV10-3 and TRBJ1-2; D might be TRBD1 (5 bases). Germline CDR1 reads ENHRY; CDR2 reads SYGVKD. Deletions cut 4 bases from V and 5 bases from J, with 20 bases between. The CDR3 is made up of 16 amino acids. This CDR3 is CAISVMAGRSTYGYTF. CDR3 bases: TGTGCCATCAGTGTCATGGCAGGGAGGTCTACTTATGGCTACACCTTC.

This clone showed up just once. The chain has TRBV27 and TRBJ2-7; no definite D call. The CDR3 consists of 14 residues. Germline loops: CDR1 MNHEY, CDR2 SMNVEV (reference sequence). V was pared by 5 bases and J by 4 bases, with 15 bases between. In nucleotides, the CDR3 is TGTGCCAGCAGTATTTGGGGTAGTAGTTACGAGCAGTACTTC. It encodes CASSIWGSSYEQYF.

V usage is TRBV19 and J usage is TRBJ2-2, with 7 bases identical to TRBD1. Per germline, CDR1 LNHDA and CDR2 SQIVND (reference sequence). The CDR3 contains 13 residues. J gave up 6 bases and V 6 bases, and 4 bases lay outside the gene matches. CDR3 DNA: TGTGCCAGTAGGGACAGGCCCCCCGGGGAGCTGTTTTTT. This sequence encodes CASRDRPPGELFF.

This chain connects TRBV7-9 to TRBJ2-2; the match to TRBD2 covers 9 bases. The CDR3 contains 17 residues. V lost 1 base and J lost 6; bases outside the gene matches: 9. From germline, CDR1 is SEHNR and CDR2 FQNEAQ (reference sequence). The CDR3 protein is CASSLDFSGRGSGELFF. In DNA, the CDR3 is TGTGCCAGCAGCTTAGATTTTAGCGGGAGAGGATCCGGGGAGCTGTTTTTT.

The V gene is TRBV11-2, the J gene TRBJ2-6; D is undetermined. Trimming removed 6 bases at V and 0 bases at J, with 6 bases between. Per germline, CDR1 SGHAT and CDR2 FQNNGV. The CDR3 covers 14 residues. Written as DNA, the CDR3 is TGTGCCAGCAGTCACAGCTCTGGGGCCAACGTCCTGACTTTC. Protein product: CASSHSSGANVLTF.

With regard to this clone: Other DNA sequences of this sample code for an identical CDR3. This sequence joins TRBV28 and TRBJ1-5; D is unresolved. Germline CDR1 MDHEN, CDR2 SYDVKM. V was shortened by 7 bases and J by 7 bases, with 11 bases between the two germline ends. This CDR3 region has 12 residues. CDR3 in DNA: TGTGCCAGCAATTCTGGTGGACAGCCCCAGCATTTT. It specifies CASNSGGQPQHF. Full variable domain (missing parts from reference TRBV28 and TRBJ1-5): DVKVTQSSRYLVKRTGEKVFLECVQDMDHENMFWYRQDPGLGLRLIYFSYDVKMKEKGDIPEGYSVSREKKERFSLILESASTNQTSMYLCASNSGGQPQHFGDGTRLSIL.

The V and J genes are TRBV7-2 and TRBJ2-7; 10 bases match TRBD2. Per the germline V gene, CDR1 is SGHTA and CDR2 is FQGNSA. The CDR3 is 17 amino acids. With 5 bases clipped from V and 3 bases from J, the junction kept 13 bases outside the gene matches. The CDR3 here is CASSPAPLAGAIYEQYF. The CDR3, as DNA: TGTGCCAGCAGCCCCGCCCCCCTAGCGGGAGCGATCTACGAGCAGTACTTC.

The rearrangement uses TRBV9 and TRBJ2-1; TRBD1 matches at 10 bases. The ends lost 4 bases at V and 9 bases at J; junction bases unmatched: 10. The CDR3 consists of 15 residues. Germline V lookup: CDR1 SGDLS, CDR2 YYNGEE. The DNA of the CDR3 is TGTGCCAGCAGCCCGAGACAGGGGGCATTAATTGAGCAGTTCTTC. As protein: CASSPRQGALIEQFF.

The count of this clone is one. The chain employs TRBV5-4 and TRBJ2-5; weak D call: TRBD2 (6 bases). The CDR3 spans 14 residues. Germline values: CDR1 SGHNT, CDR2 YYREEE (reference sequence). Trimming shortened V by 4 bases and J by 3 bases, and 13 bases separated the two germline ends. The CDR3 is CASSRHGGKETQYF. Written as DNA, the CDR3 is TGTGCCAGCAGCCGACACGGGGGAAAAGAGACCCAGTACTTC.

V and J are TRBV5-1 and TRBJ1-1, with TRBD1 matching 7 bases. Germline V gene data show CDR1 as SGHRS and CDR2 as YFSETQ. J lost 5 bases, V lost 4 bases, and 5 bases had no gene match. The CDR3 loop spans 13 amino acids. The CDR3 region is CASSAGTVTEAFF. CDR3 nucleotides: TGCGCCAGCAGCGCGGGGACAGTGACTGAAGCTTTCTTT.

On this clone itself: At one end the junction does not follow the germline gene, possibly because of a read error. The rearrangement links TRBV27 to TRBJ2-2; D is ambiguous. Germline V gene lookup returns CDR1 MNHEY and CDR2 SMNVEV (reference sequence). The CDR3 is 14 residues long. The CDR3, as DNA: TGTGCCAGCATAGAGGCGGAATACACGGGGGAGCTGTTTTTT. It translates to CASIEAEYTGELFF.

V usage is TRBV5-1 and J usage is TRBJ1-4; D is possibly TRBD1 (6 bases). Trimming took 4 bases from V and 2 from J, leaving 21 bases between them. The CDR3 consists of 18 residues. The germline CDR1 and CDR2 sequences are SGHRS and YFSETQ. The CDR3 here is CASSRGRDSYVTNEKLFF. In DNA form, the CDR3 reads TGCGCCAGCAGCCGGGGGCGGGACTCTTATGTCACTAATGAAAAACTGTTTTTT.

Concerning this clone: At the DNA level, this CDR3 is encoded by other sequences in the same sample as well. V is TRBV2 and J is TRBJ2-5; D gene uncertain. V lost 3 bases to trimming and J lost 2 bases, with 4 bases between them. Germline CDR1 and CDR2: SNHLY and FYNNEI. CDR3 length: 12 amino acids. The CDR3 DNA sequence: TGTGCCAGCAGTGAGCAGCAAGAGACCCAGTACTTC. Translating it yields CASSEQQETQYF. The variable domain in full, with the rest retrieved from reference TRBV2 and TRBJ2-5, is EPEVTQTPSHQVTQMGQEVILRCVPISNHLYFYWYRQILGQKVEFLVSFYNNEISEKSEIFDDQFSVERPDGSNFTLKIRSTKLEDSAMYFCASSEQQETQYFGPGTRLLVL.

This chain links TRBV6-5 with TRBJ2-2; TRBD2 aligns across 10 bases. This CDR3 contains 14 residues. Per germline, CDR1 MNHEY and CDR2 SVGAGI. Losses at the gene ends were 8 bases for V and 6 bases for J; bases not matched to a gene: 6. CDR3: CASRLAGAAGELFF. The CDR3 region has the DNA TGTGCCAGCCGGCTAGCGGGAGCCGCCGGGGAGCTGTTTTTT.

The J gene is TRBJ1-1, the V gene TRBV27; TRBD1 might be the D (6 bases). Germline CDR1 and CDR2: MNHEY and SMNVEV (reference sequence). The CDR3 runs 14 residues. V was pared by 7 bases and J by 3 bases, with 15 bases between. CDR3 DNA sequence: TGTGCCAGCACTCAGAAGGGACAACACACTGAAGCTTTCTTT. Translating gives CASTQKGQHTEAFF.

The chain carries TRBV10-3 and TRBJ2-1, with TRBD2 identical over 8 bases. Germline CDR1 is ENHRY and CDR2 is SYGVKD. This CDR3 comprises 13 residues. Trimming removed 4 bases from V and 4 bases from J; junction bases left unmatched: 0. CDR3 nucleotides: TGTGCCATCAGTGCTAGCGGGTACAATGAGCAGTTCTTC. It translates to CAISASGYNEQFF.

The rearrangement links TRBV19 to TRBJ2-2; D is unresolved. Germline V CDR1 and CDR2: LNHDA, SQIVND (reference sequence). The CDR3 extends over 15 amino acids. Trimming removed 6 bases from V and 2 bases from J, with 13 bases in between. CDR3 nucleotides: TGTGCCAGTAGCAATTTTGGCAGAAACACCGGGGAGCTGTTTTTT. Protein: CASSNFGRNTGELFF.

The chain employs TRBV28 and TRBJ1-1; the D gene is possibly TRBD1 (6 bases). Trimming pared 8 bases from V and 1 base from J, leaving 17 bases between. Germline CDR1 reads MDHEN; CDR2 reads SYDVKM. CDR3 length: 15 residues. The CDR3 DNA reads as TGTGCCAGCCCTTCATCGGGGGCTACGAACACTGAAGCTTTCTTT. Amino acids: CASPSSGATNTEAFF.

There are a few counts of this clone. The same CDR3 can be traced to other DNA sequences in this sample. The chain links TRBV7-9 to TRBJ1-1, with no clear D. CDR1 and CDR2 from the germline V gene are SEHNR and FQNEAQ (reference sequence). The CDR3 totals 13 residues. Trimming removed 2 bases at V and 1 base at J, with 5 bases between. The CDR3 bases are TGTGCCAGCAGCTTACTAGCGAACACTGAAGCTTTCTTT. Encoded protein: CASSLLANTEAFF. Full variable domain (rest looked up from reference TRBV7-9 and TRBJ1-1): DTGVSQNPRHKITKRGQNVTFRCDPISEHNRLYWYRQTLGQGPEFLTYFQNEAQLEKSRLLSDRFSAERPKGSFSTLEIQRTEQGDSAMYLCASSLLANTEAFFGQGTRLTVV.

V usage is TRBV19 and J usage is TRBJ1-4, with TRBD1 as a possible D gene (5 bases). This CDR3 is built from 15 residues. V was trimmed by 3 bases and J by 4 bases, leaving 12 bases between them. CDR1 LNHDA and CDR2 SQIVND come from the germline V gene (reference sequence). The CDR3 coding sequence is TGTGCCAGTAGTATCCGGGGCCGGGGTAATGAAAAACTGTTTTTT. Translating it yields CASSIRGRGNEKLFF.

V is TRBV7-9 and J is TRBJ2-5; 10 nucleotides align to TRBD2. The CDR3 contains 16 residues. With 5 bases clipped from V and 5 bases from J, the junction kept 11 bases outside the gene matches. Germline lookup yields CDR1 SEHNR and CDR2 FQNEAQ (reference sequence). The CDR3: CASSPWGLAGAETQYF. For the CDR3, the DNA is TGTGCCAGCAGCCCCTGGGGCCTAGCGGGGGCTGAGACCCAGTACTTC. Together with reference TRBV7-9 and TRBJ2-5, the CDR3 gives the full variable domain: DTGVSQNPRHKITKRGQNVTFRCDPISEHNRLYWYRQTLGQGPEFLTYFQNEAQLEKSRLLSDRFSAERPKGSFSTLEIQRTEQGDSAMYLCASSPWGLAGAETQYFGPGTRLLVL.

This chain links TRBV6-1 with TRBJ2-7, with D uncertain. The CDR3 totals 14 residues. Germline CDR1 and CDR2: MNHNS and SASEGT. Trimming cost V 1 base and J 5 bases, with 12 bases left between them. The CDR3 is CASSEVRVSHEQYF. CDR3 DNA: TGTGCCAGCAGTGAAGTACGAGTATCCCACGAGCAGTACTTC.

The gene calls are TRBV28 and TRBJ1-2; 10 bases agree with TRBD1. J was trimmed by 14 bases and V by 5 bases; bases with no gene match: 14. Germline-derived CDR1 and CDR2 are MDHEN and SYDVKM. The CDR3 runs to 14 residues. The CDR3 loop is CASSPGTGVLGGTF. CDR3 coding DNA: TGTGCCAGCAGTCCCGGGACAGGGGTTCTCGGGGGGACCTTC.

In its sample, this clone was seen once. The chain carries TRBV27 and TRBJ1-1; no reliable D call. The ends were cut back, 5 bases at V and 1 base at J, with 26 bases in the middle. CDR3 length equals 19 residues. CDR1 is MNHEY, CDR2 SMNVEV, per germline (reference sequence). This chain's CDR3 is CASSKPPPPGYFSNTEAFF. CDR3 in DNA: TGTGCCAGCAGTAAACCCCCCCCGCCAGGATACTTCTCGAACACTGAAGCTTTCTTT.

The chain couples TRBV19 to TRBJ1-4; a possible D gene is TRBD1 (5 bases). In germline, CDR1 is LNHDA, CDR2 SQIVND (reference sequence). The CDR3 consists of 15 residues. Trimming took off 4 bases at V and 0 bases at J, with 9 bases between the two ends. CDR3 coding DNA: TGTGCCAGTAGTAGGACGACAGCAACTAATGAAAAACTGTTTTTT. It translates to CASSRTTATNEKLFF.

This rearrangement joins TRBV9 to TRBJ2-7, with 8 nucleotides matching TRBD1. Germline loops: CDR1 SGDLS, CDR2 YYNGEE. CDR3 size: 13 residues. The V gene end was trimmed by 3 bases and the J gene end by 8 bases; junction bases not matched to a gene: 7. The CDR3 nucleotides are TGTGCCAGCAGCGAACTCCCCAGGGGGCAGCAGTACTTC. The encoded protein is CASSELPRGQQYF.